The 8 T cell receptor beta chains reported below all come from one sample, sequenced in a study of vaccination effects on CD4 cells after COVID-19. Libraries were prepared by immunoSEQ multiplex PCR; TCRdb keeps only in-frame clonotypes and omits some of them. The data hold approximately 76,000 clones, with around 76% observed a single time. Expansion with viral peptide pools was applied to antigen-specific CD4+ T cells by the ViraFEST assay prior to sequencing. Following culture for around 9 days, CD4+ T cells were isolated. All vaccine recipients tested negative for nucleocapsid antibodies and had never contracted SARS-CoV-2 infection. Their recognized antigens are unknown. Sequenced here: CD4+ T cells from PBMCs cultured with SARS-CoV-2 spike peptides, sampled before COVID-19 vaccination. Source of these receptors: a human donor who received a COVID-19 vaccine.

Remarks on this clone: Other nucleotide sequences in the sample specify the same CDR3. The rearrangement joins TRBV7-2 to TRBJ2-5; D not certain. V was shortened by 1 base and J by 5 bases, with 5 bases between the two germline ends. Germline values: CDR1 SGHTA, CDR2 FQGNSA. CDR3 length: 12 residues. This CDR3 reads CASSLGWETQYF. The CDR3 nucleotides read TGTGCCAGCAGCTTAGGTTGGGAGACCCAGTACTTC. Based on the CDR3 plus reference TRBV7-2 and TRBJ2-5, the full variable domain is GAGVSQSPSNKVTEKGKDVELRCDPISGHTALYWYRQSLGQGLEFLIYFQGNSAPDKSGLPSDRFSAERTGGSVSTLTIQRTQQEDSAVYLCASSLGWETQYFGPGTRLLVL.

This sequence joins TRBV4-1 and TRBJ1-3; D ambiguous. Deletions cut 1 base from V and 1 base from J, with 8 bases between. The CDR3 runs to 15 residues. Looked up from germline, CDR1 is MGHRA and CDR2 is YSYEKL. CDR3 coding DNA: TGCGCCAGCAGCCAAGTCGTAAAATCTGGAAACACCATATATTTT. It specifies CASSQVVKSGNTIYF.

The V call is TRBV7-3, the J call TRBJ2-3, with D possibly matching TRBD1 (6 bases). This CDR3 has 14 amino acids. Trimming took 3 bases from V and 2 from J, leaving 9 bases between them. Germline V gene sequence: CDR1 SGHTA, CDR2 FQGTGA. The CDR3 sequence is CASSLGAATDTQYF. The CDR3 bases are TGTGCCAGCAGCTTGGGGGCCGCCACAGATACGCAGTATTTT.

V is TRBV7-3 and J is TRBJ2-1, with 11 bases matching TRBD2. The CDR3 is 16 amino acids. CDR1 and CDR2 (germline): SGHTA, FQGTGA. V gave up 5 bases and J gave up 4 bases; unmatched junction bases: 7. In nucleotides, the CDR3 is TGTGCCAGCAGCAAGACCGGGACTAGCGGATACAATGAGCAGTTCTTC. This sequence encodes CASSKTGTSGYNEQFF.

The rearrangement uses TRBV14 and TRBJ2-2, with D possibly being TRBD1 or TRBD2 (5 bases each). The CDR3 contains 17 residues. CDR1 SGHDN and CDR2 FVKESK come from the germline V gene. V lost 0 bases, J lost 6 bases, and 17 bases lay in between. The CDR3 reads CASSQDLRGALAGELFF. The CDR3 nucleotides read TGTGCCAGCAGCCAAGATCTTCGAGGGGCGCTCGCCGGGGAGCTGTTTTTT.

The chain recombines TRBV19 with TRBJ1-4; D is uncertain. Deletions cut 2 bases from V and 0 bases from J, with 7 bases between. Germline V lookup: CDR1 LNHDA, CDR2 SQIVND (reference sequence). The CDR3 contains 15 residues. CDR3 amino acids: CASSIRTSTNEKLFF. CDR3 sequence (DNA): TGTGCCAGTAGTATAAGGACTTCAACTAATGAAAAACTGTTTTTT.

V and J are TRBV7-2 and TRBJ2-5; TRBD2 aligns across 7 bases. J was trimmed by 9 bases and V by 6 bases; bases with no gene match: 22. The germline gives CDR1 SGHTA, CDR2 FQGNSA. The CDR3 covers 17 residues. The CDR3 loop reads CASSLGGSGRAYEAQYF. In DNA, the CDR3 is TGTGCCAGCAGTCTTGGGGGGTCAGGGAGGGCCTACGAGGCCCAGTACTTC.

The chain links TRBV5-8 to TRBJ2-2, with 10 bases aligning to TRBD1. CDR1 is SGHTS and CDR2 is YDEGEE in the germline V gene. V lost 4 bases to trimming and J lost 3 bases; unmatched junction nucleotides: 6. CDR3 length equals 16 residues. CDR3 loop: CASSHGQGGDTGELFF. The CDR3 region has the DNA TGTGCCAGCAGCCATGGACAGGGGGGGGACACCGGGGAGCTGTTTTTT.